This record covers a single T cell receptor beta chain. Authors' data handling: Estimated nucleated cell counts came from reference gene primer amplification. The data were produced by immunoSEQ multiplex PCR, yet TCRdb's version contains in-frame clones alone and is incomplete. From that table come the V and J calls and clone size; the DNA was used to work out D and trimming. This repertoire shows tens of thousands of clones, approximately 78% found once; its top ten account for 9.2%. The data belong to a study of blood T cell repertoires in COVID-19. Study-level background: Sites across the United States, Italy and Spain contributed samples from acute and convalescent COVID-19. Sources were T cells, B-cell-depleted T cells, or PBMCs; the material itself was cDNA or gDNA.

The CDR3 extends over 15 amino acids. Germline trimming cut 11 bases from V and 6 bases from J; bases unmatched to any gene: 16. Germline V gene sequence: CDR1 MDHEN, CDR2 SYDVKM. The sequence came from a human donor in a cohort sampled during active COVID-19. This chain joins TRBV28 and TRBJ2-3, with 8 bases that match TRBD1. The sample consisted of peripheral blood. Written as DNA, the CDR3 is TGTGCCTCTCCCCCATCAGGGGGCGTTTGGGATACGCAGTATTTT. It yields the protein CASPPSGGVWDTQYF.